This T cell receptor (beta chain) was identified in a study of human T cells and chemical hapten exposure. About the research overall: Weekly diphenylcyclopropenone doses were given to patients' scalps across the approximately 22-week study. Variation in per-sample TCR yields came mainly from small pooled library volume differences.

In TCRdb, the RACE reads were re-called with MiXCR into one record per CDR3 protein. The sample has about 110,000 distinct CDR3 sequences; roughly 12% are singletons. Time point described: pre-sensitization, week 0. Treatment of the sample: therapeutic diphenylcyclopropenone sensitization with weekly scalp DPC. J was trimmed by 6 bases and V by 6 bases; bases with no gene match: 8. Germline CDR1 reads SNHLY; CDR2 reads FYNNEI. This CDR3 has 14 residues. This clonotype was seen a handful of times. The clonotype was recovered from a woman between 45 and 60 years old with alopecia areata. Some clones in this sample may be carry-over from other donors' samples. The material was whole blood, obtained in connection with sensitization to the hapten diphenylcyclopropenone (DPC). The chain has TRBV2 and TRBJ1-2; TRBD1 agrees at 9 bases. The CDR3 here is CASRTQGALDGYTF. CDR3 bases: TGTGCCAGCAGGACACAGGGGGCCCTGGATGGCTACACCTTC. The whole variable domain, filled in from reference TRBV2 and TRBJ1-2, reads EPEVTQTPSHQVTQMGQEVILRCVPISNHLYFYWYRQILGQKVEFLVSFYNNEISEKSEIFDDQFSVERPDGSNFTLKIRSTKLEDSAMYFCASRTQGALDGYTFGSGTRLTVV.